A single sample gave rise to the 17 T cell receptor beta chains below, sequenced in a study of T cell responses to AZD1222 COVID-19 vaccine. TCRdb keeps only in-frame clones here, not all; method: immunoSEQ multiplex PCR. The sample includes 150,000 to 200,000 clones, roughly 94% of them seen just once. This sample comprised peripheral blood, obtained on day 0 of AZD1222 vaccination. These receptors were taken from an adult in good health.

The chain carries TRBV19 and TRBJ2-7, with D unresolved. V was shortened by 5 bases and J by 3 bases, with 8 bases between the two germline ends. This CDR3 comprises 12 residues. Germline CDR1 and CDR2: LNHDA and SQIVND (reference sequence). The CDR3 here is CASSDNYYEQYF. For the CDR3, the DNA is TGTGCCAGTAGTGACAACTACTACGAGCAGTACTTC.

V and J are TRBV5-1 and TRBJ2-5; TRBD2 agrees at 8 bases. The CDR3 has 18 amino acids. V lost 7 bases to trimming and J lost 5 bases; unmatched junction nucleotides: 22. Germline lookup yields CDR1 SGHRS and CDR2 YFSETQ. The CDR3 nucleotides are TGCGCCAGCTGCCGACTAGCGATTGGCGGGGCCCAGGGGGAGACCCAGTACTTC. This gives the protein CASCRLAIGGAQGETQYF.

This chain connects TRBV6-5 to TRBJ1-6; D call uncertain. Germline values: CDR1 MNHEY, CDR2 SVGAGI. This CDR3 region has 12 residues. V lost 6 bases and J 14 bases, leaving 14 bases between the germline ends. The CDR3: CASSPNHVALHF. CDR3 nucleotide sequence: TGTGCCAGCAGCCCGAACCATGTCGCCCTCCACTTT.

The chain is built from TRBV3-1 (or the pseudogene TRBV3-2) and TRBJ1-3; D not certain. Germline CDR1 is LGHDT and CDR2 is YNNKEL (reference sequence). Trimming pared 3 bases from V and 2 bases from J, leaving 17 bases between. CDR3 length: 17 amino acids. The CDR3: CASSHPTWRVTGNTIYF. The CDR3 DNA is TGTGCCAGCAGCCACCCGACTTGGCGGGTCACTGGAAACACCATATATTTT.

The chain combines TRBV11-2 with TRBJ2-7; possibly TRBD1 for D (6 bases). Between the trimmed V and J ends, which lost 1 base and 1 base, there was a span of 11 bases. There are 15 residues in the CDR3. Germline V lookup: CDR1 SGHAT, CDR2 FQNNGV. CDR3 bases: TGTGCCAGCAGCTTAGGACAGGCGCGTTCCTACGAGCAGTACTTC. Translation: CASSLGQARSYEQYF.

The V and J genes are TRBV28 and TRBJ1-1; D is perhaps TRBD1 (6 bases). Trimming took off 6 bases at V and 0 bases at J, with 17 bases between the two ends. The CDR3 runs 16 residues. CDR1 MDHEN and CDR2 SYDVKM come from the germline V gene. The CDR3, as DNA: TGTGCCAGCAGGGGGTTACGGGGGCGGCTGAACACTGAAGCTTTCTTT. Translation: CASRGLRGRLNTEAFF.

The chain combines TRBV30 with TRBJ1-5, with no clear D. This CDR3 comprises 15 residues. Trimming cost V 2 bases and J 1 base, with 12 bases left between them. Germline CDR1 reads GTSNPN; CDR2 reads SVGIG (reference sequence). The CDR3 DNA follows: TGTGCCTGGAGTCTCAGTGGTGGCAGCAATCAGCCCCAGCATTTT. This sequence encodes CAWSLSGGSNQPQHF.

The chain joins TRBV6-4 to TRBJ2-1, with 11 bases aligning to TRBD2. This CDR3 has 15 residues. The ends lost 4 bases at V and 4 bases at J; junction bases unmatched: 3. Germline CDR1 reads MRHNA; CDR2 reads SNTAGT. CDR3 loop: CASSAGTSGYNEQFF. CDR3 in DNA: TGTGCCAGCAGTGCCGGGACTAGCGGATACAATGAGCAGTTCTTC.

The chain joins TRBV6-6 to TRBJ1-4, with a weak D call TRBD1 (6 bases). Germline V gene data show CDR1 as MNHNY and CDR2 as SVGAGI (reference sequence). The CDR3 is 16 amino acids. V was shortened by 5 bases and J by 7 bases, with 20 bases between the two germline ends. The DNA for the CDR3 is TGTGCCAGCAGTCTCGGGACACCCCAGGCAGTTGAAAAACTGTTTTTT. This gives the protein CASSLGTPQAVEKLFF.

The V call is TRBV9, the J call TRBJ2-3; no clear D. V shed 0 bases and J shed 5 bases, with 13 bases lying between them. There are 15 residues in the CDR3. The germline V gene encodes CDR1 SGDLS and CDR2 YYNGEE. CDR3 sequence (DNA): TGTGCCAGCAGCGTAGGAAAGGGTATGGGAGATACGCAGTATTTT. Translation: CASSVGKGMGDTQYF.

The gene calls are TRBV19 and TRBJ1-4, with D possibly TRBD1 on 5 matching bases. Trimming left V 6 bases short and J 7 bases short, with 15 bases between. This CDR3 contains 14 residues. The germline gives CDR1 LNHDA, CDR2 SQIVND (reference sequence). The CDR3 sequence: CASSRDRIPEKLFF. CDR3 bases: TGTGCCAGTAGCCGGGACCGCATCCCTGAAAAACTGTTTTTT.

This clone appeared once. The chain joins TRBV6-5 to TRBJ1-2; D remains unclear. V was clipped by 7 bases and J by 7 bases, with 16 bases between them. Germline values: CDR1 MNHEY, CDR2 SVGAGI. This CDR3 region has 13 residues. CDR3 protein: CASIAPTSGGYTF. CDR3 sequence (DNA): TGTGCCAGCATAGCCCCCACCTCCGGTGGCTACACCTTC.

The chain combines TRBV29-1 with TRBJ2-1; no clear D gene. V lost 1 base and J lost 1, with 8 bases in between. CDR3 length equals 14 residues. Germline CDR1 reads SQVTM; CDR2 reads ANQGSEA. Written as DNA, the CDR3 is TGCAGCGTTGAAGGCAACGATTCCTACAATGAGCAGTTCTTC. It translates to CSVEGNDSYNEQFF.

The chain links TRBV6-1 to TRBJ1-2; D remains unclear. The V gene's germline CDR1 is MNHNS and CDR2 SASEGT. This CDR3 has 12 residues. Trimming removed 1 base at V and 8 bases at J, with 8 bases between. The CDR3 sequence is CASSEVWRGYTF. The CDR3 DNA reads TGTGCCAGCAGTGAAGTATGGAGAGGCTACACCTTC.

The V call is TRBV5-4, the J call TRBJ2-2, with 11 positions matching TRBD1. Germline assignment: CDR1 SGHNT and CDR2 YYREEE (reference sequence). Unmatched junction bases numbered 15, after V lost 3 bases and J lost 5 bases. This CDR3 has 19 residues. Here the CDR3 DNA reads TGTGCCAGCAGCTCCCCGCGGACAGGGGGCTCCTGGGGGACCGGGGAGCTGTTTTTT. Translation gives CASSSPRTGGSWGTGELFF.

In this sample, this clone turned up a few times. The genes are TRBV12-3 or TRBV12-4 and TRBJ1-2; perhaps TRBD1 as D (6 bases). V lost 2 bases, J lost 8 bases, and 12 bases lay in between. This CDR3 spans 13 amino acids. This CDR3 is CASSLSGVGGYTF. The CDR3, as DNA: TGTGCCAGCAGTTTATCAGGGGTCGGGGGCTACACCTTC.

The rearrangement joins TRBV6-5 to TRBJ1-5; unclear D gene. V lost 8 bases and J lost 6, with 14 bases in between. The CDR3 runs to 13 residues. The germline gives CDR1 MNHEY, CDR2 SVGAGI. CDR3 region: CASRKGAGQPQHF. CDR3 nucleotide sequence: TGTGCCAGCCGTAAGGGCGCGGGTCAGCCCCAGCATTTT.